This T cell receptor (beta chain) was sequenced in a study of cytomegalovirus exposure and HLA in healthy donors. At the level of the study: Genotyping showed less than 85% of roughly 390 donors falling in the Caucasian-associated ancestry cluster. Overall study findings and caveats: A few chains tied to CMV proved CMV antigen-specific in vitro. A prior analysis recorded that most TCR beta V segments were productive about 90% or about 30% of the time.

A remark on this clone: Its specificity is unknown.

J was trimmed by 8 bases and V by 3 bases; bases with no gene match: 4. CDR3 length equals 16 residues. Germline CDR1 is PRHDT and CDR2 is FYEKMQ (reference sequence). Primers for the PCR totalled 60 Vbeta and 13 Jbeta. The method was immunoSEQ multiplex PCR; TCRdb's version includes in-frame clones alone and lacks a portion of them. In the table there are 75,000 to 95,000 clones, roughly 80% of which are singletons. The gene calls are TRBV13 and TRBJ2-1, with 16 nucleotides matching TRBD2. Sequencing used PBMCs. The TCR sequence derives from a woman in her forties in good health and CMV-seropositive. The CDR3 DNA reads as TGTGCCAGCAGCTTGGGGACTAGCGGGAGGGCTTATGAGCAGTTCTTC. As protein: CASSLGTSGRAYEQFF.